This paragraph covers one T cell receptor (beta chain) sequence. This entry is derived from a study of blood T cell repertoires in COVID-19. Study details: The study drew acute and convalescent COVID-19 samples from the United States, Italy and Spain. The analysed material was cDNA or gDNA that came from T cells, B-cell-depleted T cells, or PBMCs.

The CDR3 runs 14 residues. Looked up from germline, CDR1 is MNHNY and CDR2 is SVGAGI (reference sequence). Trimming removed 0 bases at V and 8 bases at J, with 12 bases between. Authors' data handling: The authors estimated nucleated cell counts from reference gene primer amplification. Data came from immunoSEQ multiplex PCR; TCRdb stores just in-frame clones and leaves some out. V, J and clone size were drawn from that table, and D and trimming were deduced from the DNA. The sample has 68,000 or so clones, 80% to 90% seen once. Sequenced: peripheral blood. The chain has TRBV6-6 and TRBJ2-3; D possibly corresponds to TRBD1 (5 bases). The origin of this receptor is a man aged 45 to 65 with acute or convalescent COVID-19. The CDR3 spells CASSYSPDQGTQYF. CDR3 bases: TGTGCCAGCAGTTACTCACCGGATCAGGGTACGCAGTATTTT.